Each of the 21 T cell receptor beta chains below was sequenced from the same sample in a study of T cell responses to AZD1222 COVID-19 vaccine (dated by TCRdb to about 2021). According to the study, the label for this sample's time point signals: about 28 days (+/-7) after the second vaccine dose. Library preparation was by the immunoSEQ multiplex PCR assay. The clones in this table, taken by TCRdb from immuneACCESS, are in-frame only. Not every clone is retained; where verified, under half of the shortfall comes from an unresolved V gene, and the cause of the rest is unknown. This sample has some 150,000 clones in its table, and under 95% of those were observed once. The ten largest clones capture 2.5% to 3.5% of the sample. The sample was peripheral blood, taken 28 days after the second AZD1222 dose. The receptors were gathered from an adult who received the AZD1222 COVID-19 vaccine.

V is TRBV10-1 and J is TRBJ1-3; no clear D. V lost 2 bases, J lost 7 bases, and 9 bases lay in between. The CDR3 runs 13 residues. CDR1 WNHNN and CDR2 SYGVQD come from the germline V gene (reference sequence). DNA for the CDR3: TGCGCCAGCAGTGAGCCTTCCTGGAACACCATATATTTT. Its translation: CASSEPSWNTIYF.

The genes are TRBV9 and TRBJ2-1, with 10 bases lining up with TRBD2. Trimming took 3 bases from V and 7 from J; bases not matched to a gene: 13. This CDR3 spans 17 amino acids. Germline-derived CDR1 and CDR2 are SGDLS and YYNGEE. The CDR3 bases are TGTGCCAGCAGCGACAGACCACTAGCGGGACTTGGGAATGAGCAGTTCTTC. It translates to CASSDRPLAGLGNEQFF.

The rearrangement joins TRBV6-5 to TRBJ2-7; 15 nucleotides match TRBD2. Germline CDR1 MNHEY, CDR2 SVGAGI. The CDR3 is 13 amino acids. V gave up 10 bases and J gave up 12 bases; unmatched junction bases: 10. CDR3 DNA: TGTGCCACCGAGGGACTAGCGGGAGGACTGGTGTACTTC. Translation gives CATEGLAGGLVYF.

The chain links TRBV3-1 (or the pseudogene TRBV3-2) to TRBJ2-7, with TRBD2 identical over 10 bases. After removal of 1 base from V and 0 bases from J, the junction contained 6 bases not matched to a gene. Germline assignment: CDR1 LGHDT and CDR2 YNNKEL (reference sequence). The CDR3 is 17 residues long. CDR3 sequence (DNA): TGTGCCAGCAGCCAAGGTAGCGGGAGGCGAAACTCCTACGAGCAGTACTTC. Translation gives CASSQGSGRRNSYEQYF.

The V call is TRBV30, the J call TRBJ2-1, with D possibly being TRBD1 (5 bases). This CDR3 contains 13 residues. V lost 2 bases, J lost 8 bases, and 13 bases lay in between. Germline CDR1 and CDR2: GTSNPN and SVGIG (reference sequence). Here the CDR3 DNA reads TGTGCCTGGAGTAATACAGGAGTGGATGAGCAGTTCTTC. It encodes CAWSNTGVDEQFF.

In this sample, this clone turned up once. This rearrangement joins TRBV5-1 to TRBJ1-6, with D possibly matching TRBD1 (6 bases). V lost 3 bases and J 8 bases, leaving 15 bases between the germline ends. CDR1 is SGHRS, CDR2 YFSETQ, per germline. This CDR3 region has 15 residues. CDR3 protein: CASSSGLHRDSPLHF. In DNA, the CDR3 is TGCGCCAGCAGCTCCGGACTCCACAGGGATTCACCCCTCCACTTT.

The chain recombines TRBV18 with TRBJ2-7, with 12 bases identical to TRBD1. V was clipped by 4 bases and J by 7 bases; unmatched bases: 5. This CDR3 region has 14 residues. The germline V gene encodes CDR1 KGHSH and CDR2 LQKENI. The chain's CDR3 is CASSRGQGASEQYF. For the CDR3, the DNA is TGTGCCAGCTCACGGGGACAGGGGGCGTCTGAGCAGTACTTC.

The CDR3 coding sequence is TGCGCCAGCAGCTTGGGACAGTACTCCTACAATGAGCAGTTCTTC. Amino acid sequence: CASSLGQYSYNEQFF. This chain joins TRBV5-1 and TRBJ2-1, with D possibly matching TRBD1 (5 bases). Germline assignment: CDR1 SGHRS and CDR2 YFSETQ. V was trimmed by 0 bases and J by 0 bases, leaving 7 bases between them. CDR3 length: 15 residues.

The gene calls are TRBV11-3 and TRBJ2-3; 15 bases are a match to TRBD2. This CDR3 is built from 17 residues. J gave up 0 bases and V 5 bases, and 3 bases lay outside the gene matches. Germline loops: CDR1 SGHNT, CDR2 YENEEA. The CDR3 bases are TGTGCCAGCAGCCAAGGACTAGCGGGAGGGAGCACAGATACGCAGTATTTT. Translating gives CASSQGLAGGSTDTQYF.

V usage is TRBV5-8 and J usage is TRBJ1-3; D is ambiguous. This CDR3 contains 14 residues. V was trimmed by 4 bases and J by 3 bases, leaving 11 bases between them. Germline V gene lookup returns CDR1 SGHTS and CDR2 YDEGEE. This chain's CDR3 is CASSIASVGNTIYF. DNA for the CDR3: TGTGCCAGCAGCATAGCCTCGGTTGGAAACACCATATATTTT.

This clone has only one observation. The chain carries TRBV21-1 and TRBJ2-5; the table's D gene call, TRBD2, was not cross checked with the DNA. TRBV21-1 represents a pseudogene. The CDR3 covers 13 residues. DNA for the CDR3: TGTGCCAGTACAGGGGCGGGAGGAGAGACCCAGTACTTC. Translated, it gives CASTGAGGETQYF.

The chain couples TRBV14 to TRBJ2-7, with no clear D. Germline V lookup: CDR1 SGHDN, CDR2 FVKESK. The CDR3 runs 14 residues. V was pared by 1 base and J by 2 bases, with 9 bases between. CDR3 amino acids: CASSQGAGAYEQYF. The CDR3 DNA follows: TGTGCCAGCAGCCAAGGGGCCGGCGCCTACGAGCAGTACTTC.

This clone was seen a single time. This chain uses TRBV6-5 with TRBJ1-6; 11 bases are shared with TRBD1. V lost 6 bases to trimming and J lost 7 bases; unmatched junction nucleotides: 2. Looked up from germline, CDR1 is MNHEY and CDR2 is SVGAGI. The CDR3 has 14 residues. The CDR3 sequence: CASRGQGANSPLHF. The CDR3 DNA reads TGTGCCAGCAGAGGACAGGGGGCCAATTCACCCCTCCACTTT.

The chain combines TRBV9 with TRBJ1-3; 7 bases fit TRBD1. The trim removed 2 bases at V and 8 bases at J, leaving 10 bases unmatched. Looked up from germline, CDR1 is SGDLS and CDR2 is YYNGEE. The CDR3 covers 15 residues. The CDR3 spells CASSVEGALPDTIYF. The CDR3 DNA reads TGTGCCAGCAGCGTCGAGGGGGCGCTTCCGGACACCATATATTTT.

The chain uses TRBV27 and TRBJ1-2; 7 nucleotides agree with TRBD1. The CDR3 length is 15 residues. V was pared by 6 bases and J by 2 bases, with 9 bases of the junction left unmatched. Germline CDR1 reads MNHEY; CDR2 reads SMNVEV (reference sequence). CDR3 amino acids: CASRTPKQGNYGYTF. The CDR3, as DNA: TGTGCCAGCAGAACCCCTAAACAGGGGAACTATGGCTACACCTTC.

The rearrangement uses TRBV5-1 and TRBJ1-1; possible D gene TRBD1, 5 bases. This CDR3 region has 15 residues. Germline values: CDR1 SGHRS, CDR2 YFSETQ. The V gene lost 1 base and the J gene lost 1 base, with 11 bases spanning the gap. The CDR3 reads CASSLFGTKNTEAFF. Here the CDR3 DNA reads TGCGCCAGCAGCTTGTTTGGGACTAAGAACACTGAAGCTTTCTTT.

The chain carries TRBV13 and TRBJ2-7; D call uncertain. CDR1 is PRHDT and CDR2 is FYEKMQ in the germline V gene (reference sequence). V shed 3 bases and J shed 1 base, with 4 bases lying between them. This CDR3 spans 12 amino acids. Here the CDR3 reads CASSFGSYEQYF. CDR3 in DNA: TGTGCCAGCAGCTTCGGGTCCTACGAGCAGTACTTC.

V gene TRBV27 combines with J gene TRBJ1-1; a weak D match, TRBD1 (5 bases). The V gene lost 6 bases and the J gene lost 1 base, with 12 bases spanning the gap. The CDR3 has 14 residues. Germline V gene sequence: CDR1 MNHEY, CDR2 SMNVEV (reference sequence). The CDR3, as DNA: TGTGCCAGCAGACCAGGGACTCCGAACACTGAAGCTTTCTTT. It translates to CASRPGTPNTEAFF.

This chain links TRBV14 with TRBJ2-2; D remains ambiguous. V lost 3 bases to trimming and J lost 2 bases, with 4 bases between them. The germline CDR1 and CDR2 sequences are SGHDN and FVKESK. The CDR3 covers 13 residues. The CDR3 sequence: CASSQGNTGELFF. The CDR3 nucleotides read TGTGCCAGCAGCCAGGGCAACACCGGGGAGCTGTTTTTT. Based on the CDR3 plus reference TRBV14 and TRBJ2-2, the full variable domain is EAGVTQFPSHSVIEKGQTVTLRCDPISGHDNLYWYRRVMGKEIKFLLHFVKESKQDESGMPNNRFLAERTGGTYSTLKVQPAELEDSGVYFCASSQGNTGELFFGEGSRLTVL.

The chain links TRBV11-3 to TRBJ2-1, with 11 nucleotides matching TRBD2. This CDR3 is 15 amino acids long. CDR1 and CDR2 from the germline V gene are SGHNT and YENEEA. V dropped 5 bases and J dropped 4; count of bases not matched to a gene: 4. CDR3 DNA sequence: TGTGCCAGCAGCAAACTAGCGGGAGTGTACAATGAGCAGTTCTTC. It specifies CASSKLAGVYNEQFF. Drawing the rest from reference TRBV11-3 and TRBJ2-1, the complete variable domain is EAGVVQSPRYKIIEKKQPVAFWCNPISGHNTLYWYLQNLGQGPELLIRYENEEAVDDSQLPKDRFSAERLKGVDSTLKIQPAELGDSAVYLCASSKLAGVYNEQFFGPGTRLTVL.

The table lists this clone with a few counts. This chain joins TRBV5-4 and TRBJ1-1, with D hard to call. The CDR3 is 13 amino acids. Trimming left V 3 bases short and J 5 bases short, with 11 bases between. Germline CDR1 is SGHNT and CDR2 is YYREEE (reference sequence). DNA of the CDR3: TGTGCCAGCAGCTCCCTTCCGGGGACTGAAGCTTTCTTT. It encodes CASSSLPGTEAFF.